These T cell receptor beta chains were read from a single sample in a study of radiation and T cells in renal cell carcinoma. Assay used: immunoSEQ multiplex PCR; TCRdb lists only in-frame clones, some missing. The profile shows over 90,000 clones, roughly 84% of them singletons. Sequences were derived from blood, sampled from a patient whose treatment included radiotherapy and nephrectomy. The receptors shown here come from a man aged 55 to 70 with renal cell carcinoma. Each CDR3 is given with its conserved first and last residue. A D gene is named only where the DNA matches it firmly. Clone size is stated in some rows and not others, as once, few, many or a class when expanded.

clone_size: -
j_call: TRBJ1-4
cdr3_length: 17
d_call: TRBD1
v_call: TRBV2
cdr3_aa: CASTTTDRAVIREKLFF
cdr3_nt: TGTGCCAGCACTACCACGGACAGGGCGGTAATACGTGAAAAACTGTTTTTT

clone_size: -
j_call: TRBJ2-2
cdr3_length: 15
d_call: -
v_call: TRBV2
cdr3_aa: CASSGRRGNTGELFF
cdr3_nt: TGTGCCAGCAGTGGTCGCAGGGGAAACACCGGGGAGCTGTTTTTT

clone_size: -
j_call: TRBJ2-2
cdr3_length: 17
d_call: -
v_call: TRBV5-1
cdr3_aa: CASNTNRGTAHTGELFF
cdr3_nt: TGCGCCAGCAACACCAACCGCGGGACAGCCCACACCGGGGAGCTGTTTTTT

clone_size: few
j_call: TRBJ2-3
cdr3_length: 15
d_call: TRBD2
v_call: TRBV27
cdr3_aa: CASSFLAESTDTQYF
cdr3_nt: TGTGCCAGCAGTTTTCTAGCGGAGAGCACAGATACGCAGTATTTT

clone_size: -
j_call: TRBJ1-2
cdr3_length: 17
d_call: TRBD1
v_call: TRBV5-6
cdr3_aa: CASSLPDRGPQNYGYTF
cdr3_nt: TGTGCCAGCAGCTTGCCGGACAGGGGGCCTCAAAACTATGGCTACACCTTC

clone_size: once
j_call: TRBJ2-7
cdr3_length: 15
d_call: TRBD2
v_call: TRBV7-2
cdr3_aa: CASSLDTSGFYEQYF
cdr3_nt: TGTGCCAGCAGCTTAGATACTAGCGGGTTTTACGAGCAGTACTTC

clone_size: -
j_call: TRBJ2-2
cdr3_length: 18
d_call: TRBD1
v_call: TRBV5-1
cdr3_aa: CASSLDYPGTALSGELFF
cdr3_nt: TGCGCCAGCAGCTTGGATTATCCGGGGACAGCCCTCTCCGGGGAGCTGTTTTTT

clone_size: -
j_call: TRBJ2-3
cdr3_length: 16
d_call: TRBD2
v_call: TRBV7-2
cdr3_aa: CASSPAGGRVTDTQYF
cdr3_nt: TGTGCCAGCAGCCCCGCTGGCGGGAGGGTCACAGATACGCAGTATTTT

clone_size: -
j_call: TRBJ2-1
cdr3_length: 15
d_call: -
v_call: TRBV7-2
cdr3_aa: CASSSVMEAYNEQFF
cdr3_nt: TGTGCCAGCAGCTCCGTCATGGAAGCCTACAATGAGCAGTTCTTC

clone_size: -
j_call: TRBJ1-2
cdr3_length: 13
d_call: -
v_call: TRBV25-1
cdr3_aa: CASSGRETYGYTF
cdr3_nt: TGTGCCAGCAGTGGTCGGGAAACCTATGGCTACACCTTC

clone_size: -
j_call: TRBJ1-1
cdr3_length: 11
d_call: -
v_call: TRBV29-1
cdr3_aa: CGVGINTEAFF
cdr3_nt: TGCGGCGTTGGGATCAACACTGAAGCTTTCTTT

clone_size: -
j_call: TRBJ2-1
cdr3_length: 15
d_call: -
v_call: TRBV5-1
cdr3_aa: CASSLVQGKAYEQFF
cdr3_nt: TGCGCCAGCAGCTTGGTACAGGGAAAGGCGTATGAGCAGTTCTTC

clone_size: -
j_call: TRBJ1-4
cdr3_length: 15
d_call: TRBD1
v_call: TRBV27
cdr3_aa: CASSLAGTGHEKLFF
cdr3_nt: TGTGCCAGCAGTTTAGCCGGGACAGGGCATGAAAAACTGTTTTTT

clone_size: -
j_call: TRBJ2-1
cdr3_length: 12
d_call: -
v_call: TRBV7-9
cdr3_aa: CASSHPVGEQFF
cdr3_nt: TGTGCCAGCAGCCACCCGGTGGGGGAGCAGTTCTTC

clone_size: -
j_call: TRBJ2-7
cdr3_length: 18
d_call: TRBD2
v_call: TRBV19
cdr3_aa: CASSIWTSGSPSSYEQYF
cdr3_nt: TGTGCCAGTAGTATCTGGACTAGCGGGAGCCCCAGCTCCTACGAGCAGTACTTC

clone_size: -
j_call: TRBJ1-1
cdr3_length: 15
d_call: -
v_call: TRBV30
cdr3_aa: CAWRRVRFRRGEAFF
cdr3_nt: TGTGCCTGGAGGCGAGTTCGGTTCCGCAGGGGTGAAGCTTTCTTT

clone_size: -
j_call: TRBJ2-2
cdr3_length: 13
d_call: -
v_call: TRBV7-9
cdr3_aa: CASSSRNTGELFF
cdr3_nt: TGTGCCAGCAGCTCTAGGAACACCGGGGAGCTGTTTTTT

clone_size: -
j_call: TRBJ1-2
cdr3_length: 13
d_call: -
v_call: TRBV7-9
cdr3_aa: CASSFQVNYGYTF
cdr3_nt: TGTGCCAGCAGCTTTCAGGTTAACTATGGCTACACCTTC

clone_size: -
j_call: TRBJ1-2
cdr3_length: 15
d_call: -
v_call: TRBV27
cdr3_aa: CASSPGPRPNYGYTF
cdr3_nt: TGTGCCAGCAGTCCAGGACCTAGACCTAACTATGGCTACACCTTC

clone_size: -
j_call: TRBJ2-7
cdr3_length: 13
d_call: -
v_call: TRBV9
cdr3_aa: CASSPEGGRQQYF
cdr3_nt: TGTGCCAGCAGTCCCGAGGGGGGGCGGCAGCAGTACTTC

clone_size: few
j_call: TRBJ1-2
cdr3_length: 13
d_call: -
v_call: TRBV5-1
cdr3_aa: CASSSLGDAGYTF
cdr3_nt: TGCGCCAGCAGTTCCCTCGGGGACGCTGGCTACACCTTC

clone_size: once
j_call: TRBJ2-1
cdr3_length: 14
d_call: -
v_call: TRBV7-9
cdr3_aa: CASSPRAFNNEQFF
cdr3_nt: TGTGCCAGCAGCCCCCGGGCCTTCAACAATGAGCAGTTCTTC

clone_size: few
j_call: TRBJ2-1
cdr3_length: 12
d_call: -
v_call: TRBV27
cdr3_aa: CASSLGRNEQFF
cdr3_nt: TGTGCCAGCAGTTTGGGGCGAAATGAGCAGTTCTTC

clone_size: -
j_call: TRBJ2-2
cdr3_length: 15
d_call: TRBD1
v_call: TRBV4-2
cdr3_aa: CASSQVTGGTGELFF
cdr3_nt: TGTGCCAGCAGCCAAGTGACAGGGGGCACCGGGGAGCTGTTTTTT

clone_size: -
j_call: TRBJ1-2
cdr3_length: 13
d_call: -
v_call: TRBV28
cdr3_aa: CASRQGTNYGYTF
cdr3_nt: TGTGCCAGCAGACAGGGAACTAACTATGGCTACACCTTC

clone_size: -
j_call: TRBJ2-7
cdr3_length: 16
d_call: TRBD1
v_call: TRBV19
cdr3_aa: CASSPLPGQASYEQYF
cdr3_nt: TGTGCCAGTAGTCCCCTGCCGGGACAGGCCTCCTACGAGCAGTACTTC

clone_size: -
j_call: TRBJ2-7
cdr3_length: 17
d_call: TRBD1
v_call: TRBV15
cdr3_aa: CATSRGFLRDSSYEQYF
cdr3_nt: TGTGCCACCAGCAGAGGTTTTCTCCGGGACAGTTCCTACGAGCAGTACTTC

clone_size: -
j_call: TRBJ1-1
cdr3_length: 15
d_call: -
v_call: TRBV4-2
cdr3_aa: CASSQGAGLSTEAFF
cdr3_nt: TGTGCCAGCAGCCAAGGGGCGGGGTTGAGCACTGAAGCTTTCTTT

clone_size: -
j_call: TRBJ2-6
cdr3_length: 14
d_call: -
v_call: TRBV29-1
cdr3_aa: CSVEDANAANVLTF
cdr3_nt: TGCAGCGTTGAAGATGCTAACGCGGCCAACGTCCTGACTTTC

clone_size: -
j_call: TRBJ2-5
cdr3_length: 14
d_call: TRBD2
v_call: TRBV6-6
cdr3_aa: CASSSGTSVETQYF
cdr3_nt: TGTGCCAGCAGTTCCGGGACTAGCGTAGAGACCCAGTACTTC

clone_size: -
j_call: TRBJ2-5
cdr3_length: 15
d_call: -
v_call: TRBV28
cdr3_aa: CASSLSGSGQETQYF
cdr3_nt: TGTGCCAGCAGTTTATCGGGCAGCGGCCAAGAGACCCAGTACTTC

clone_size: -
j_call: TRBJ2-6
cdr3_length: 15
d_call: -
v_call: TRBV28
cdr3_aa: CASSFLMRSLDVLTF
cdr3_nt: TGTGCCAGCAGTTTTCTAATGAGGAGTCTAGACGTCCTGACTTTC

clone_size: -
j_call: TRBJ2-2
cdr3_length: 13
d_call: -
v_call: TRBV5-1
cdr3_aa: CASSPTSSGELFF
cdr3_nt: TGCGCCAGCAGTCCTACTAGTTCCGGGGAGCTGTTTTTT

clone_size: -
j_call: TRBJ2-2
cdr3_length: 16
d_call: -
v_call: TRBV27
cdr3_aa: CASRGTGTGGTGELFF
cdr3_nt: TGTGCCAGCCGGGGGACTGGAACTGGAGGCACCGGGGAGCTGTTTTTT

clone_size: -
j_call: TRBJ1-5
cdr3_length: 14
d_call: -
v_call: TRBV6-6
cdr3_aa: CASKESGERQPQHF
cdr3_nt: TGTGCCAGCAAGGAGTCGGGGGAAAGGCAGCCCCAGCATTTT

clone_size: -
j_call: TRBJ1-5
cdr3_length: 14
d_call: -
v_call: TRBV5-5
cdr3_aa: CASSLGRAGQPQHF
cdr3_nt: TGTGCCAGCAGCTTGGGAAGGGCCGGTCAGCCCCAGCATTTT

clone_size: -
j_call: TRBJ2-2
cdr3_length: 11
d_call: -
v_call: TRBV9
cdr3_aa: CASTRTGELFF
cdr3_nt: TGTGCCAGCACCCGAACCGGGGAGCTGTTTTTT

clone_size: -
j_call: TRBJ2-5
cdr3_length: 16
d_call: TRBD2
v_call: TRBV14
cdr3_aa: CASSPRTSGRAETQYF
cdr3_nt: TGTGCCAGCAGCCCTCGGACTAGCGGGAGGGCAGAGACCCAGTACTTC

clone_size: once
j_call: TRBJ1-2
cdr3_length: 16
d_call: -
v_call: TRBV25-1
cdr3_aa: CASSESLGAGGYGYTF
cdr3_nt: TGTGCCAGCAGTGAATCGCTAGGGGCAGGAGGGTATGGCTACACCTTC

clone_size: -
j_call: TRBJ1-2
cdr3_length: 12
d_call: -
v_call: TRBV10-3
cdr3_aa: CAISRPNYGYTF
cdr3_nt: TGTGCCATCAGTCGACCTAACTATGGCTACACCTTC

clone_size: -
j_call: TRBJ2-1
cdr3_length: 16
d_call: TRBD2
v_call: TRBV28
cdr3_aa: CASSPVAGEHYNEQFF
cdr3_nt: TGTGCCAGCAGTCCGGTAGCGGGAGAGCACTACAATGAGCAGTTCTTC

clone_size: -
j_call: TRBJ2-5
cdr3_length: 16
d_call: -
v_call: TRBV9
cdr3_aa: CASSVSWGGGKETQYF
cdr3_nt: TGTGCCAGCAGCGTATCCTGGGGAGGGGGGAAAGAGACCCAGTACTTC

clone_size: -
j_call: TRBJ2-3
cdr3_length: 15
d_call: TRBD2
v_call: TRBV19
cdr3_aa: CASGGLAGGPDTQYF
cdr3_nt: TGTGCCAGTGGAGGACTAGCGGGAGGCCCAGATACGCAGTATTTT

clone_size: -
j_call: TRBJ1-1
cdr3_length: 17
d_call: TRBD1
v_call: TRBV4-1
cdr3_aa: CASSRGTGGGMNTEAFF
cdr3_nt: TGCGCCAGCAGCCGGGGGACAGGGGGCGGGATGAACACTGAAGCTTTCTTT

clone_size: few
j_call: TRBJ2-3
cdr3_length: 14
d_call: -
v_call: TRBV27
cdr3_aa: CASTRSGVPDTQYF
cdr3_nt: TGTGCCAGCACCCGGTCGGGGGTTCCAGATACGCAGTATTTT

clone_size: -
j_call: TRBJ1-2
cdr3_length: 15
d_call: TRBD1
v_call: TRBV11-2
cdr3_aa: CASSKGQEANYGYTF
cdr3_nt: TGTGCCAGCAGCAAGGGACAGGAAGCTAACTATGGCTACACCTTC

clone_size: -
j_call: TRBJ2-2
cdr3_length: 16
d_call: -
v_call: TRBV28
cdr3_aa: CASSLFRGGRTGELFF
cdr3_nt: TGTGCCAGCAGTTTATTCCGAGGGGGGCGGACCGGGGAGCTGTTTTTT

clone_size: -
j_call: TRBJ1-2
cdr3_length: 14
d_call: TRBD1
v_call: TRBV5-1
cdr3_aa: CASSSGGTVYGYTF
cdr3_nt: TGCGCCAGCAGCTCGGGAGGGACAGTCTATGGCTACACCTTC

clone_size: -
j_call: TRBJ1-3
cdr3_length: 14
d_call: -
v_call: TRBV11-2
cdr3_aa: CASSLAGRGNTIYF
cdr3_nt: TGTGCCAGCAGCTTAGCCGGCAGGGGAAACACCATATATTTT

clone_size: -
j_call: TRBJ1-1
cdr3_length: 15
d_call: -
v_call: TRBV2
cdr3_aa: CASSGLAGRNTEAFF
cdr3_nt: TGTGCCAGCAGTGGCCTTGCAGGGAGGAACACTGAAGCTTTCTTT

clone_size: -
j_call: TRBJ2-7
cdr3_length: 13
d_call: -
v_call: TRBV27
cdr3_aa: CASSLGHGSEQYF
cdr3_nt: TGTGCCAGCAGTTTGGGCCACGGGAGCGAGCAGTACTTC

clone_size: -
j_call: TRBJ2-2
cdr3_length: 15
d_call: TRBD2
v_call: TRBV18
cdr3_aa: CASSRSGSGTGELFF
cdr3_nt: TGTGCCAGCTCACGTAGCGGGAGCGGCACCGGGGAGCTGTTTTTT

clone_size: -
j_call: TRBJ1-1
cdr3_length: 14
d_call: -
v_call: TRBV19
cdr3_aa: CASSIGVTDTEAFF
cdr3_nt: TGTGCCAGTAGTATAGGGGTCACGGACACTGAAGCTTTCTTT

clone_size: -
j_call: TRBJ1-5
cdr3_length: 14
d_call: TRBD1
v_call: TRBV13
cdr3_aa: CASSSRQGNQPQHF
cdr3_nt: TGTGCCAGCAGCTCCCGACAGGGGAATCAGCCCCAGCATTTT

clone_size: once
j_call: TRBJ2-5
cdr3_length: 13
d_call: -
v_call: TRBV18
cdr3_aa: CASSPPGQETQYF
cdr3_nt: TGTGCCAGCTCACCGCCCGGCCAAGAGACCCAGTACTTC